The source of this T cell receptor beta chain is a study of T cell responses to AZD1222 COVID-19 vaccine. The study, taken as a whole, reports: Baseline antibody screening turned up just a handful of seropositive AZD1222 recipients. The repertoires were collected only after the peak T cell response. There were mostly white British donors and more females than males, and clonal diversity was possibly underestimated. Reportedly, nearly half the spike-specific TCRs target unmutated variant regions.

Worth noting for this clone: What it binds is unknown.

This table comes from immunoSEQ multiplex PCR, and its TCRdb copy is limited to in-frame clones, with some not included. This sample has 110,000 to 150,000 clones; around 92% occur once, and the top ten carry roughly 3.5%. V lost 6 bases and J 7 bases, leaving 10 bases between the germline ends. The germline V gene encodes CDR1 LNHDA and CDR2 SQIVND (reference sequence). The CDR3 loop spans 13 amino acids. The chain couples TRBV19 to TRBJ1-6, with D possibly TRBD1 on 5 matching bases. The TCR comes from an adult who received the AZD1222 COVID-19 vaccine. Material: peripheral blood, obtained 28 days after the second AZD1222 dose. Here the CDR3 reads CASRGPRNSPLHF. CDR3 nucleotides: TGTGCCAGTAGGGGACCGAGAAATTCACCCCTCCACTTT.